The 17 T cell receptor beta chains presented below share a single source sample, sequenced in a study of T-cell reconstitution after alpha-beta-depleted transplantation in children. Preparation of the TCRbeta library was carried out with unique molecular identifiers. From the PCR reads, TCRdb called clonotypes with MiXCR, one entry per CDR3 protein. Counted here are fewer than 700,000 distinct CDR3 sequences, around 13% occurring once; the ten biggest clones make up over 2%. Sequencing was performed on PBMCs, mostly from graft donor cells, taken 360 days after TCRalphabeta/CD19-depleted stem cell transplant. These receptors were taken from a male patient younger than 18 who had a stem cell transplant for acute myeloid leukemia, so the T cells may come from the graft donor.

CDR3: CASSFPGPSSYNEQFF. CDR3 bases: TGCGCCAGCAGCTTTCCGGGGCCGAGCTCCTACAATGAGCAGTTCTTC. The rearrangement links TRBV5-1 to TRBJ2-1; D possibly matches TRBD1 or TRBD2 (5 bases each). V was trimmed by 2 bases and J by 0 bases, leaving 12 bases between them. The CDR3 extends over 16 amino acids. Germline values: CDR1 SGHRS, CDR2 YFSETQ. Full variable domain (remainder filled in from reference TRBV5-1 and TRBJ2-1): KAGVTQTPRYLIKTRGQQVTLSCSPISGHRSVSWYQQTPGQGLQFLFEYFSETQRNKGNFPGRFSGRQFSNSRSEMNVSTLELGDSALYLCASSFPGPSSYNEQFFGPGTRLTVL.

CDR3 in amino acids: CAWSPDSDEQYF. CDR3 sequence (DNA): TGTGCCTGGAGTCCCGACAGTGACGAGCAGTACTTC. The gene calls are TRBV30 and TRBJ2-7; TRBD1 is a possible D gene (5 bases). Trimming shortened V by 2 bases and J by 5 bases, and 10 bases separated the two germline ends. The CDR3 is 12 amino acids. Germline lookup yields CDR1 GTSNPN and CDR2 SVGIG (reference sequence).

The V gene is TRBV19, the J gene TRBJ1-1; D is possibly TRBD1 (6 bases). V gave up 5 bases and J gave up 0 bases, with 13 bases separating them. This CDR3 region has 15 residues. Germline-derived CDR1 and CDR2 are LNHDA and SQIVND (reference sequence). DNA for the CDR3: TGTGCCAGTAGTCCCACAGGGAGGGTGAACACTGAAGCTTTCTTT. The encoded protein is CASSPTGRVNTEAFF.

This clonotype showed up many times. The chain is built from TRBV4-3 and TRBJ2-1; a weak D match, TRBD2 (5 bases). Germline CDR1 is LGHNA and CDR2 is YSLEER. The CDR3 runs 14 residues. V was pared by 2 bases and J by 15 bases, with 20 bases between. CDR3 bases: TGCGCCAGCAGCCAAACTATGACTACCCCAAACGGGTTCTTC. This translates into CASSQTMTTPNGFF.

The genes are TRBV20-1 and TRBJ2-2; D uncertain. The CDR3 has 11 residues. V lost 6 bases, J lost 5 bases, and 7 bases lay in between. Germline assignment: CDR1 DFQATT and CDR2 SNEGSKA (reference sequence). CDR3 DNA sequence: TGCAGTGCCCGCCCAACCGGGGAGCTGTTTTTT. Encoded protein: CSARPTGELFF.

This clonotype was picked up many times. This chain links TRBV7-9 with TRBJ2-7; tentative D call: TRBD1 (5 bases). The ends were cut back, 0 bases at V and 4 bases at J, with 16 bases in the middle. CDR1 and CDR2 from the germline V gene are SEHNR and FQNEAQ (reference sequence). This CDR3 is 16 amino acids long. CDR3 in DNA: TGTGCCAGCAGCTTAGCGGCCGGAGAGCACAGGTACGAGCAGTACTTC. Translation gives CASSLAAGEHRYEQYF.

This clonotype is medium-sized (0.01 to 0.1%) in the sample. The V gene is TRBV30, the J gene TRBJ2-1, with D possibly being TRBD2 (6 bases). The CDR3 totals 12 residues. V dropped 5 bases and J dropped 1 base, with 6 bases sitting between them. Germline CDR1 is GTSNPN and CDR2 is SVGIG (reference sequence). Written as DNA, the CDR3 is TGTGCCTGGCGGGGGTCCTACAATGAGCAGTTCTTC. Translation: CAWRGSYNEQFF.

This clonotype was detected ten times or more. V and J are TRBV24-1 and TRBJ2-5, with 9 bases identical to TRBD2. The V segment lost 1 base and the J segment 4 bases; nucleotides outside the gene matches: 0. Germline CDR1 reads KGHDR; CDR2 reads SFDVKD. This CDR3 comprises 14 residues. CDR3 loop: CATSDLLAGETQYF. Here the CDR3 DNA reads TGTGCCACCAGTGATTTACTAGCGGGAGAGACCCAGTACTTC.

This clonotype was seen more than once but under ten times. The chain recombines TRBV18 with TRBJ2-5, with D perhaps matching TRBD1 (6 bases). Trimming pared 3 bases from V and 2 bases from J, leaving 13 bases between. Germline V CDR1 and CDR2: KGHSH, LQKENI. The CDR3 has 15 amino acids. As DNA, the CDR3 is TGTGCCAGCTCACCGAGACCCGGGACACAAGAGACCCAGTACTTC. It codes for CASSPRPGTQETQYF.

The J gene is TRBJ2-7, the V gene TRBV7-9; tentative D call: TRBD1 (5 bases). Deletions cut 5 bases from V and 6 bases from J, with 23 bases between. Germline loops: CDR1 SEHNR, CDR2 FQNEAQ (reference sequence). There are 16 residues in the CDR3. CDR3 protein: CASSRWEGVRPLEQYF. The CDR3 DNA follows: TGTGCCAGCAGCCGCTGGGAAGGGGTCCGACCCCTCGAGCAGTACTTC.

This clonotype has a handful of counts. The chain combines TRBV15 with TRBJ2-7; D not certain. CDR1 and CDR2 from the germline V gene are LNHNV and YYDKDF (reference sequence). The CDR3 totals 15 residues. Trimming removed 0 bases from V and 0 bases from J, with 9 bases in between. The DNA for the CDR3 is TGTGCCACCAGCAGAGACTTTGATTTCTCCTACGAGCAGTACTTC. Protein product: CATSRDFDFSYEQYF.

V is TRBV5-1 and J is TRBJ2-2; D is ambiguous. Germline values: CDR1 SGHRS, CDR2 YFSETQ. The germline V and J ends were trimmed by 9 bases and 2 bases, with 11 bases remaining between them. The CDR3 covers 13 residues. The chain's CDR3 is CAIELPNTGELFF. CDR3 nucleotide sequence: TGCGCCATAGAACTTCCCAACACCGGGGAGCTGTTTTTT.

This clonotype was counted only a few times. The chain uses TRBV7-2 and TRBJ2-5, with unresolved D. Germline CDR1 SGHTA, CDR2 FQGNSA. Trimming stripped 3 bases from V and 5 bases from J, with 13 bases between. This CDR3 comprises 14 residues. CDR3 bases: TGTGCCAGCAGCTTTAGGGCAAGTTGGGAGACCCAGTACTTC. Translation gives CASSFRASWETQYF.

There are many counts of this clonotype. This chain links TRBV27 with TRBJ2-7, with D uncertain. Trimming removed 2 bases at V and 2 bases at J, with 10 bases between. Germline CDR1 MNHEY, CDR2 SMNVEV (reference sequence). The CDR3 has 14 residues. The CDR3, as DNA: TGTGCCAGCAGTTTAAGAAGGGCCCCCTACGAGCAGTACTTC. Amino acids: CASSLRRAPYEQYF.

In this sample, this clonotype turned up a few times. The chain recombines TRBV27 with TRBJ1-4, with D perhaps matching TRBD1 (5 bases). Germline lookup yields CDR1 MNHEY and CDR2 SMNVEV (reference sequence). V shed 1 base and J shed 0 bases, with 12 bases lying between them. The CDR3 consists of 17 residues. The CDR3 region is CASSLWGSLATNEKLFF. CDR3 in DNA: TGTGCCAGCAGTTTATGGGGCAGCCTTGCAACTAATGAAAAACTGTTTTTT.

This clonotype was seen a few times. V is TRBV29-1 and J is TRBJ2-3; 14 bases agree with TRBD2. V shed 7 bases, J shed 3 bases, and the junction held 9 bases outside the gene matches. Per germline, CDR1 SQVTM and CDR2 ANQGSEA. CDR3 length: 16 amino acids. Here the CDR3 reads CSARGTSGRRTDTQYF. Here the CDR3 DNA reads TGCAGCGCGCGCGGGACTAGCGGGAGAAGGACAGATACGCAGTATTTT.

This clonotype occurred many times. The CDR3 nucleotides are TGCAGTGCTAGAGCCGAGTTGACTAGCGGGAGTGGTGTAAATGGAGAGACCCAGTACTTC. Translated: CSARAELTSGSGVNGETQYF. The rearrangement uses TRBV20-1 and TRBJ2-5, with TRBD2 identical over 12 bases. This CDR3 has 20 residues. Per germline, CDR1 DFQATT and CDR2 SNEGSKA (reference sequence). The trim removed 1 base at V and 4 bases at J, leaving 19 bases unmatched.